This entry lists 20 T cell receptor beta chains sequenced from one sample in a study of cytomegalovirus exposure and HLA in healthy donors (dated by TCRdb to 2017 to 2019). To prepare the library, the immunoSEQ multiplex PCR assay was applied. For the multiplex PCR, a mixture combining 60 forward primers for TCR Vbeta segments and 13 reverse primers for TCR Jbeta segments was used. Entries here come from immuneACCESS through TCRdb and include only in-frame sequences with V and J called. Some clones fail to appear in such tables; in the studies checked, an unresolved V gene covers under half of the shortfall, and the cause of the remainder is unknown. This sample gives hundreds of thousands of clones in total; around 66% of them show up just once. 2% to 2.5% of the sample is in the top ten clones. Source material: PBMCs. The receptors originated from a female donor in good health and CMV-seronegative.

The gene calls are TRBV5-8 and TRBJ1-2; tentative D call: TRBD1 (5 bases). The ends were cut back, 3 bases at V and 6 bases at J, with 15 bases in the middle. This CDR3 is 14 amino acids long. Germline CDR1 and CDR2: SGHTS and YDEGEE. The CDR3 here is CASSYQGRNNGYTF. In nucleotides, the CDR3 is TGTGCCAGCAGCTACCAGGGTCGGAACAATGGCTACACCTTC.

This rearrangement joins TRBV25-1 to TRBJ1-1, with TRBD1 matching 10 bases. The ends lost 5 bases at V and 7 bases at J; junction bases unmatched: 10. CDR1 and CDR2 from the germline V gene are MGHDK and SYGVNS. This CDR3 is built from 15 residues. CDR3 sequence reads: CASSFPGQGRHEAFF. The DNA of the CDR3 is TGTGCCAGCAGTTTTCCGGGACAGGGGCGTCATGAAGCTTTCTTT.

The rearrangement links TRBV7-2 to TRBJ1-1; no reliable D call. Trimming left V 0 bases short and J 6 bases short, with 5 bases between. CDR1 SGHTA and CDR2 FQGNSA come from the germline V gene. The CDR3 is made up of 12 amino acids. The CDR3, as DNA: TGTGCCAGCAGCTTAGCCGGGTCTGAAGCTTTCTTT. This encodes CASSLAGSEAFF.

This chain joins TRBV15 and TRBJ2-7, with 9 bases lining up with TRBD2. The germline gives CDR1 LNHNV, CDR2 YYDKDF (reference sequence). Germline trimming cut 0 bases from V and 7 bases from J; bases unmatched to any gene: 7. CDR3 length equals 15 residues. Here the CDR3 reads CATSRDASGTGEQYF. DNA for the CDR3: TGTGCCACCAGCAGAGATGCTAGCGGGACTGGAGAGCAGTACTTC. The complete variable domain, with remaining parts taken from reference TRBV15 and TRBJ2-7, reads DAMVIQNPRYQVTQFGKPVTLSCSQTLNHNVMYWYQQKSSQAPKLLFHYYDKDFNNEADTPDNFQSRRPNTSFCFLDIRSPGLGDTAMYLCATSRDASGTGEQYFGPGTRLTVT.

This chain joins TRBV11-3 and TRBJ2-1, with 10 bases lining up with TRBD2. Germline values: CDR1 SGHNT, CDR2 YENEEA. J lost 1 base, V lost 6 bases, and 6 bases had no gene match. This CDR3 spans 16 amino acids. The CDR3 sequence: CASSDLTSGSYNEQFF. In DNA, the CDR3 is TGTGCCAGCAGTGACCTGACTAGCGGGTCCTACAATGAGCAGTTCTTC.

This clone was seen only a few times. The genes are TRBV6-6 and TRBJ2-5, with D possibly TRBD2 on 5 matching bases. Germline lookup yields CDR1 MNHNY and CDR2 SVGAGI (reference sequence). V lost 6 bases and J lost 1, with 12 bases in between. CDR3 length equals 14 residues. Here the CDR3 reads CASRPGGGQETQYF. Written as DNA, the CDR3 is TGTGCCAGCAGGCCTGGAGGCGGCCAAGAGACCCAGTACTTC.

V usage is TRBV5-1 and J usage is TRBJ1-1; 7 bases fit TRBD1. CDR3 length: 14 residues. V lost 0 bases to trimming and J lost 8 bases; unmatched junction nucleotides: 7. Germline V gene data show CDR1 as SGHRS and CDR2 as YFSETQ. CDR3 coding DNA: TGCGCCAGCAGCTTGGGGGGTCCGGGACAGGAAGCTTTCTTT. Translating it yields CASSLGGPGQEAFF. The entire variable domain, with the rest obtained from reference TRBV5-1 and TRBJ1-1, is as follows: KAGVTQTPRYLIKTRGQQVTLSCSPISGHRSVSWYQQTPGQGLQFLFEYFSETQRNKGNFPGRFSGRQFSNSRSEMNVSTLELGDSALYLCASSLGGPGQEAFFGQGTRLTVV.

The rearrangement links TRBV27 to TRBJ2-4; the D gene is possibly TRBD2 (6 bases). Trimming removed 10 bases at V and 0 bases at J, with 13 bases between. Germline-derived CDR1 and CDR2 are MNHEY and SMNVEV (reference sequence). The CDR3 is 14 amino acids. The CDR3 sequence is CATHSGGAKNIQYF. CDR3 in DNA: TGTGCCACCCATTCCGGGGGAGCCAAAAACATTCAGTACTTC.

This clone came up a few times. The V call is TRBV6-6, the J call TRBJ2-3; D remains ambiguous. V lost 7 bases to trimming and J lost 0 bases, with 14 bases between them. This CDR3 is built from 15 residues. Per the germline V gene, CDR1 is MNHNY and CDR2 is SVGAGI (reference sequence). DNA for the CDR3: TGTGCCAGCAACTTTCCCCAACCCAGCACAGATACGCAGTATTTT. This codes for CASNFPQPSTDTQYF.

The chain links TRBV4-1 to TRBJ1-5; D is ambiguous. The germline CDR1 and CDR2 sequences are MGHRA and YSYEKL. This CDR3 spans 16 amino acids. The germline V and J ends were trimmed by 0 bases and 3 bases, with 12 bases remaining between them. CDR3 region: CASSQEVGRVNQPQHF. For the CDR3, the DNA is TGCGCCAGCAGCCAAGAGGTCGGCCGGGTCAATCAGCCCCAGCATTTT.

V usage is TRBV9 and J usage is TRBJ2-1; TRBD2 is a possible D gene (5 bases). The germline V and J ends were trimmed by 4 bases and 3 bases, with 20 bases remaining between them. CDR1 and CDR2 from the germline V gene are SGDLS and YYNGEE. This CDR3 spans 17 amino acids. Here the CDR3 DNA reads TGTGCCAGCAGCTCAAAAGCGAGGGAGAAGGGCTACAATGAGCAGTTCTTC. Translation gives CASSSKAREKGYNEQFF.

Comments on this clone: Within the sample, other DNA sequences also encode this same CDR3. The chain is built from TRBV7-3 and TRBJ2-3, with 14 nucleotides matching TRBD2. The CDR3 loop spans 16 amino acids. J gave up 3 bases and V 5 bases, and 4 bases lay outside the gene matches. In germline, CDR1 is SGHTA, CDR2 FQGTGA. Here the CDR3 DNA reads TGTGCCAGCAGCCCTGGACTAGCGGGAGGAACAGATACGCAGTATTTT. Translation: CASSPGLAGGTDTQYF.

This clone was counted a single time. The J gene is TRBJ1-5, the V gene TRBV30; a weak D match, TRBD1 (5 bases). Germline V gives CDR1 GTSNPN, CDR2 SVGIG (reference sequence). Deletions cut 0 bases from V and 7 bases from J, with 10 bases between. CDR3 length equals 13 residues. The CDR3 DNA follows: TGTGCCTGGAGTGTACGGGGGGAACAGCCCCAGCATTTT. This sequence encodes CAWSVRGEQPQHF.

This clone was counted between two and nine times. The rearrangement links TRBV30 to TRBJ1-5, with TRBD1 matching 7 bases. The CDR3 spans 15 residues. The ends lost 2 bases at V and 2 bases at J; junction bases unmatched: 6. Germline CDR1 and CDR2: GTSNPN and SVGIG (reference sequence). The chain's CDR3 is CAWSLQGPGNQPQHF. For the CDR3, the DNA is TGTGCCTGGAGTCTACAGGGGCCTGGCAATCAGCCCCAGCATTTT.

This chain joins TRBV6-5 and TRBJ2-7; TRBD1 matches at 11 bases. CDR1 and CDR2 from the germline V gene are MNHEY and SVGAGI. This CDR3 spans 15 amino acids. The J segment lost 1 base and the V segment lost 2 bases, leaving 1 base of the junction unmatched. This CDR3 reads CASSYGDRGSYEQYF. The CDR3 bases are TGTGCCAGCAGTTACGGGGACAGGGGGTCCTACGAGCAGTACTTC.

This chain connects TRBV14 to TRBJ1-4; TRBD1 aligns across 8 bases. CDR1 and CDR2 from the germline V gene are SGHDN and FVKESK. V trimming: 2 bases; J trimming: 5 bases; junction bases outside the gene matches: 10. The CDR3 covers 17 residues. The CDR3: CASSQLPGQGLNEKLFF. Here the CDR3 DNA reads TGTGCCAGCAGCCAATTGCCCGGACAGGGCCTAAATGAAAAACTGTTTTTT.

This clone was seen more than once but under ten times. The rearrangement uses TRBV9 and TRBJ2-7; TRBD2 matches at 10 bases. The trim removed 4 bases at V and 7 bases at J, leaving 11 bases unmatched. The CDR3 has 15 amino acids. The germline gives CDR1 SGDLS, CDR2 YYNGEE. CDR3 protein: CASSPPAGGPGEQYF. DNA for the CDR3: TGTGCCAGCAGCCCTCCAGCGGGAGGGCCTGGGGAGCAGTACTTC.

This clone was seen only once. The rearrangement joins TRBV4-1 to TRBJ1-2; tentative D call: TRBD1 (5 bases). V lost 1 base to trimming and J lost 3 bases, with 9 bases between them. The germline gives CDR1 MGHRA, CDR2 YSYEKL. The CDR3 extends over 14 amino acids. CDR3 in DNA: TGCGCCAGCAGCCAAGGAGCCAGGGACTATGGCTACACCTTC. Its protein is CASSQGARDYGYTF.

The count of this clone is one. The V call is TRBV7-9, the J call TRBJ1-2, with a tentative D call TRBD1 (5 bases). The CDR3 extends over 14 amino acids. V lost 1 base and J lost 8, with 14 bases in between. CDR1 is SEHNR, CDR2 FQNEAQ, per germline (reference sequence). This CDR3 is CASSLGTEGYGYTF. CDR3 DNA sequence: TGTGCCAGCAGCTTAGGTACGGAGGGGTACGGCTACACCTTC.

Concerning this clone itself: The junction differs from germline at one of its ends, possibly a read error. This chain links TRBV7-9 with TRBJ1-2, with a tentative D call TRBD1 (6 bases). This CDR3 region has 12 residues. Germline CDR1 SEHNR, CDR2 FQNEAQ (reference sequence). This chain's CDR3 is CSSSLGGGLYTF. DNA for the CDR3: TGTTCCAGCAGCTTAGGGGGGGGCCTCTACACCTTC.